Shown below are 15 T cell receptor beta chains from a single sample sequenced in a study of blood T cell repertoires in COVID-19. Assay: immunoSEQ multiplex PCR; the TCRdb copy retains only in-frame clones and omits some. The data contain around 140,000 clones, 85% to 90% of them singletons. Material: PBMCs or T cells enriched from blood (not recorded which). The receptors derive from a man in his 60s who had recovered from COVID-19.

This chain uses TRBV2 with TRBJ2-2; 10 bases fit TRBD2. This CDR3 is built from 17 residues. The ends lost 2 bases at V and 5 bases at J; junction bases unmatched: 8. Germline V lookup: CDR1 SNHLY, CDR2 FYNNEI. The CDR3 DNA reads TGTGCCAGCAGTGAACGCACGGGACTAGCGAGTACCGGGGAGCTGTTTTTT. The encoded protein is CASSERTGLASTGELFF.

This chain connects TRBV25-1 to TRBJ1-4, with 7 bases fitting TRBD1. Germline assignment: CDR1 MGHDK and CDR2 SYGVNS. The CDR3 is 15 residues long. V lost 4 bases to trimming and J lost 10 bases; unmatched junction nucleotides: 12. This CDR3 reads CASSATGVRVGKLFF. The CDR3, as DNA: TGTGCCAGCAGTGCTACAGGGGTTAGAGTAGGAAAACTGTTTTTT.

This chain connects TRBV6-6 to TRBJ2-7; TRBD2 matches 9 bases. Germline CDR1 and CDR2: MNHNY and SVGAGI (reference sequence). V lost 5 bases, J lost 3 bases, and 5 bases stayed unmatched. The CDR3 runs to 14 residues. The CDR3 region is CASSGQTSGYEQYF. The CDR3 bases are TGTGCCAGCAGTGGTCAGACTAGCGGCTACGAGCAGTACTTC.

V gene TRBV4-1 combines with J gene TRBJ2-7; 9 positions match TRBD2. CDR1 and CDR2 from the germline V gene are MGHRA and YSYEKL. The CDR3 is made up of 17 amino acids. V lost 1 base to trimming and J lost 3 bases; unmatched junction nucleotides: 10. The CDR3 spells CASSQAPASGNLYEQYF. The CDR3 nucleotides are TGCGCCAGCAGCCAAGCCCCGGCTAGCGGGAACCTCTACGAGCAGTACTTC.

The gene calls are TRBV9 and TRBJ1-1; the D is unclear. Looked up from germline, CDR1 is SGDLS and CDR2 is YYNGEE. The CDR3 spans 15 residues. V was trimmed by 4 bases and J by 1 base, leaving 14 bases between them. The CDR3 nucleotides are TGTGCCAGCAGCCCCCGCCTCACAGAGAACACTGAAGCTTTCTTT. This translates into CASSPRLTENTEAFF.

The sample holds one count of this clone. This chain connects TRBV7-8 to TRBJ2-1; a possible D gene is TRBD2 (5 bases). Germline V gene lookup returns CDR1 SGHVS and CDR2 FQNEAQ. This CDR3 comprises 16 residues. The V end was cut by 2 bases, the J end by 0 bases, with 11 bases between. DNA for the CDR3: TGTGCCAGCAGCTTATTTTCGGGGATCTCCTACAATGAGCAGTTCTTC. It codes for CASSLFSGISYNEQFF.

V is TRBV3-1 (or the pseudogene TRBV3-2) and J is TRBJ1-4; no clear D gene. The CDR3 totals 14 residues. Germline values: CDR1 LGHDT, CDR2 YNNKEL (reference sequence). Trimming took 5 bases from V and 5 from J, leaving 12 bases between them. The CDR3 coding sequence is TGTGCCAGCAGCACCCGGGAGAGAAATGAAAAACTGTTTTTT. As protein: CASSTRERNEKLFF.

The chain links TRBV2 to TRBJ2-7; D is perhaps TRBD2 (6 bases). Germline V gene data show CDR1 as SNHLY and CDR2 as FYNNEI. The CDR3 spans 15 residues. The ends were cut back, 2 bases at V and 3 bases at J, with 14 bases in the middle. CDR3 region: CASSEPGLQYYEQYF. CDR3 coding DNA: TGTGCCAGCAGTGAACCCGGACTACAGTACTACGAGCAGTACTTC. The variable domain in full, completed from reference TRBV2 and TRBJ2-7, reads EPEVTQTPSHQVTQMGQEVILRCVPISNHLYFYWYRQILGQKVEFLVSFYNNEISEKSEIFDDQFSVERPDGSNFTLKIRSTKLEDSAMYFCASSEPGLQYYEQYFGPGTRLTVT.

The chain has TRBV7-2 and TRBJ2-7; tentative D call: TRBD2 (6 bases). The V and J ends lost 4 bases and 3 bases respectively, with 10 bases between them. The CDR3 contains 13 residues. Germline V lookup: CDR1 SGHTA, CDR2 FQGNSA. The CDR3 sequence is CASSSGTGYEQYF. The CDR3 bases are TGTGCCAGCAGCTCCGGGACTGGCTACGAGCAGTACTTC.

This chain uses TRBV5-1 with TRBJ2-7; 7 bases fit TRBD2. The germline gives CDR1 SGHRS, CDR2 YFSETQ. The CDR3 contains 15 residues. V shed 4 bases and J 3 bases; nucleotides not matched to a gene: 10. The CDR3 region has the DNA TGCGCCAGCAGCCCCCAAGGCGGGGGAATCTACGAGCAGTACTTC. As protein: CASSPQGGGIYEQYF.

The chain carries TRBV19 and TRBJ1-3; D unclear. V was pared by 4 bases and J by 4 bases, with 14 bases between. The germline gives CDR1 LNHDA, CDR2 SQIVND (reference sequence). The CDR3 is made up of 15 amino acids. In DNA form, the CDR3 reads TGTGCCAGTAGTACCCGGAGGGAGGCCGGAAACACCATATATTTT. Translation: CASSTRREAGNTIYF.

This rearrangement joins TRBV4-1 to TRBJ1-6, with a possible D match to TRBD1 (6 bases). Germline V gives CDR1 MGHRA, CDR2 YSYEKL. Trimming left V 4 bases short and J 5 bases short, with 15 bases between. CDR3 length: 16 residues. Here the CDR3 reads CASSRAQGEHNSPLHF. CDR3 coding DNA: TGCGCCAGCAGCCGAGCACAGGGCGAACATAATTCACCCCTCCACTTT.

This sequence joins TRBV29-1 and TRBJ1-2; TRBD1 matches 9 bases. Germline V gene sequence: CDR1 SQVTM, CDR2 ANQGSEA. J gave up 4 bases and V 7 bases, and 7 bases lay outside the gene matches. The CDR3 is made up of 13 amino acids. CDR3: CSADRGILYGYTF. The CDR3, as DNA: TGCAGCGCGGACAGGGGAATTCTCTATGGCTACACCTTC.

The V call is TRBV28, the J call TRBJ2-3; 11 bases are a match to TRBD2. V shed 4 bases, J shed 9 bases, and the junction held 9 bases outside the gene matches. The CDR3 consists of 15 residues. Germline lookup yields CDR1 MDHEN and CDR2 SYDVKM. The CDR3 here is CASSSIASGGRTQYF. Here the CDR3 DNA reads TGTGCCAGCAGTTCAATTGCTAGCGGGGGGCGCACGCAGTATTTT.

The rearrangement joins TRBV20-1 to TRBJ2-7; D gene ambiguous. From germline, CDR1 is DFQATT and CDR2 SNEGSKA (reference sequence). The length of the CDR3 is 12 residues. V was trimmed by 4 bases and J by 2 bases, leaving 9 bases between them. In DNA form, the CDR3 reads TGCAGTGCTAATGACCGGGCCTACGAGCAGTACTTC. Its translation is CSANDRAYEQYF.